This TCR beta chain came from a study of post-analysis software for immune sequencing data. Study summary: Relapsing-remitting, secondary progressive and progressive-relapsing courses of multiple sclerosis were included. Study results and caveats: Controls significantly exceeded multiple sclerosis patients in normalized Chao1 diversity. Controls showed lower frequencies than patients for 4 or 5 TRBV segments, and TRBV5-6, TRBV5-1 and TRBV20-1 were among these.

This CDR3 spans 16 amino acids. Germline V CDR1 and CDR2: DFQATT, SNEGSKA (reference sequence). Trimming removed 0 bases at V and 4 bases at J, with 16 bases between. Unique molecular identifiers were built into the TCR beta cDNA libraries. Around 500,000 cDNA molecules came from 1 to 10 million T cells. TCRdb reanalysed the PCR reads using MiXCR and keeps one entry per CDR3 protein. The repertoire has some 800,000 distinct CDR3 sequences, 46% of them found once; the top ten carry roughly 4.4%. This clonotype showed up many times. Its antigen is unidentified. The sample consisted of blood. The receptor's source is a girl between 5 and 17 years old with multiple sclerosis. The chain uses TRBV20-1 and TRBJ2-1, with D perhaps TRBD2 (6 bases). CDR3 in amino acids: CSARDAGQVFYNEQFF. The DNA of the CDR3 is TGCAGTGCTAGAGATGCGGGGCAGGTGTTTTACAATGAGCAGTTCTTC.